This entry is about one TCR beta chain. The CDR3 is made up of 13 amino acids. With 1 base clipped from V and 6 bases from J, the junction kept 2 bases outside the gene matches. Per the germline V gene, CDR1 is KGHSH and CDR2 is LQKENI. TCRdb's table, derived via immunoSEQ multiplex PCR, lists solely in-frame clones and lacks some. Of roughly 250,000 clones listed, approximately 91% are singletons. The entry originates in a study of blood T cell repertoires in COVID-19. V is TRBV18 and J is TRBJ1-2; 7 bases map to TRBD1. Sequencing was performed on PBMCs or T cells enriched from blood (not recorded which). This TCR derives from a middle-aged woman with acute COVID-19. The CDR3 DNA reads TGTGCCAGCTCACCACGGGACAGTCATGGCTACACCTTC. Its translation is CASSPRDSHGYTF.